The clone carrying this T cell receptor (beta chain) has just one count. Its specificity is unknown. RNA, once extracted, was reverse transcribed into cDNA for use as the sequencing template. Here immunoSEQ multiplex PCR was the method, and the copy in TCRdb shows in-frame clones only, minus some. The table shows 90,000 to 150,000 clones, with approximately 53% occurring only once. The CDR3 is 15 amino acids. The ends were cut back, 4 bases at V and 1 base at J, with 13 bases in the middle. Germline V gene sequence: CDR1 SGHDN, CDR2 FVKESK. These data are taken from a study of CD8+ T cells in alopecia areata. Study-wide context: Scalp area affected, as a percentage, set the severity score of treated patients.

Study results and limitations: Many expanded lesional clones persisted in scalp and blood during tofacitinib treatment.

The treatment is: oral pan-JAK inhibitor, 5-10 mg twice daily. This material consisted of CD4+ T cells sorted from blood, taken at week 4, from a patient treated with tofacitinib. This receptor was identified in a human donor with alopecia areata. The chain links TRBV14 to TRBJ1-1; maybe TRBD1 (5 bases). The CDR3 sequence: CASSPRPGTNTEAFF. CDR3 bases: TGTGCCAGCAGCCCCCGACCCGGGACGAACACTGAAGCTTTCTTT.